This is a list of T cell receptor beta chains from one sample in a study of cytomegalovirus exposure and HLA in healthy donors. TCRdb's table, derived via immunoSEQ multiplex PCR, lists solely in-frame clones and lacks some. The sample has 55,000 to 75,000 clones, 70% to 85% seen once. What was sequenced was PBMCs. Receptors were obtained from a girl aged 10-17 years in good health and CMV-seropositive. The CDR3 runs from the conserved cysteine through the conserved F or W. Each record gives: CDR3 length, J gene, clone size, V gene, D gene, CDR3 DNA, CDR3 protein. D genes are given only for firm matches. Clone size is stated in some rows and not others, as once, few, many or a class when expanded.

CDR3 length: 15
J gene: TRBJ1-5
clone size: .
V gene: TRBV2
D gene: TRBD1
CDR3 DNA: TGTGCCAGCAGATCGGACAGGGGGCATCGACAGCCCCAGCATTTT
CDR3 protein: CASRSDRGHRQPQHF

CDR3 length: 12
J gene: TRBJ1-6
clone size: few
V gene: TRBV27
D gene: .
CDR3 DNA: TGTGCCAGCAGGCGCAGGGAATCACCCCTCCACTTT
CDR3 protein: CASRRRESPLHF

CDR3 length: 15
J gene: TRBJ2-7
clone size: .
V gene: TRBV4-3
D gene: TRBD2
CDR3 DNA: TGCGCCAGCAGCCACGGCGCGGGGGGTACCTACGAGCAGTACTTC
CDR3 protein: CASSHGAGGTYEQYF

CDR3 length: 16
J gene: TRBJ2-7
clone size: .
V gene: TRBV4-1
D gene: .
CDR3 DNA: TGCGCCAGCAGCCAAGGTCGGGTAGCGTACTCCTACGAGCAGTACTTC
CDR3 protein: CASSQGRVAYSYEQYF

CDR3 length: 14
J gene: TRBJ2-7
clone size: .
V gene: TRBV27
D gene: .
CDR3 DNA: TGCGCCAGCCGTCAACCAGGGGAACCCTACGAGCAGTACTTC
CDR3 protein: CASRQPGEPYEQYF

CDR3 length: 17
J gene: TRBJ1-5
clone size: .
V gene: TRBV28
D gene: TRBD1
CDR3 DNA: TGTGCCAGCAGTGAGGCAGGGACAGGGGGTAGCAATCAGCCCCAGCATTTT
CDR3 protein: CASSEAGTGGSNQPQHF

CDR3 length: 17
J gene: TRBJ2-1
clone size: .
V gene: TRBV28
D gene: TRBD2
CDR3 DNA: TGTGCCAGCAGTTTAGGCGGGGGGCTAGCGGGAATGAATGAGCAGTTCTTC
CDR3 protein: CASSLGGGLAGMNEQFF

CDR3 length: 15
J gene: TRBJ1-1
clone size: many
V gene: TRBV6-1
D gene: .
CDR3 DNA: TGTGCCAGCAGTGAAGGTCGGCTTGGAGAGACTGAAGCTTTCTTT
CDR3 protein: CASSEGRLGETEAFF

CDR3 length: 15
J gene: TRBJ1-5
clone size: once
V gene: TRBV10-3
D gene: .
CDR3 DNA: TGTGCCATCAGTGAGACGGGAGCGCCCGGGCAGCCCCAGCATTTT
CDR3 protein: CAISETGAPGQPQHF

CDR3 length: 15
J gene: TRBJ1-1
clone size: .
V gene: TRBV25-1
D gene: .
CDR3 DNA: TGTGCCAGCAGTGAATCGTGGGGCGTGCACACTGAAGCTTTCTTT
CDR3 protein: CASSESWGVHTEAFF

CDR3 length: 17
J gene: TRBJ2-7
clone size: .
V gene: TRBV4-3
D gene: .
CDR3 DNA: TGCGCCAGCAGCCAAGACGGCCCCGCGGGACCCTCCTACGAGCAGTACTTC
CDR3 protein: CASSQDGPAGPSYEQYF

CDR3 length: 12
J gene: TRBJ2-7
clone size: .
V gene: TRBV30
D gene: .
CDR3 DNA: TGTGCCTGGAGTGTAGCTCGAGTGGAGCAGTACTTC
CDR3 protein: CAWSVARVEQYF

CDR3 length: 13
J gene: TRBJ2-7
clone size: .
V gene: TRBV7-7
D gene: .
CDR3 DNA: TGTGCTAGCAGTTTCGGGACACAATACGAGCAGTACTTC
CDR3 protein: CASSFGTQYEQYF

CDR3 length: 14
J gene: TRBJ1-2
clone size: .
V gene: TRBV7-9
D gene: .
CDR3 DNA: TGTGCCAGCAGCCGCCCGCAGGGTTCACGAGGCTACACCTTC
CDR3 protein: CASSRPQGSRGYTF

CDR3 length: 16
J gene: TRBJ1-1
clone size: .
V gene: TRBV5-4
D gene: TRBD1
CDR3 DNA: TGTGCCAGCAGCTCGGGGGACAGGGGATTGAACACTGAAGCTTTCTTT
CDR3 protein: CASSSGDRGLNTEAFF

CDR3 length: 15
J gene: TRBJ2-5
clone size: .
V gene: TRBV5-1
D gene: TRBD2
CDR3 DNA: TGCGCCAGCAGCTCCAGCGGGACCCCCCAAGAGACCCAGTACTTC
CDR3 protein: CASSSSGTPQETQYF

CDR3 length: 14
J gene: TRBJ2-7
clone size: .
V gene: TRBV30
D gene: .
CDR3 DNA: TGTGCCTGGAGTCGGGACTGGAGCTCCTACGAGCAGTACTTC
CDR3 protein: CAWSRDWSSYEQYF

CDR3 length: 15
J gene: TRBJ1-1
clone size: .
V gene: TRBV7-2
D gene: TRBD1
CDR3 DNA: TGTGCCAGCAGCTTGACAGGGGAAAGGGACACTGAAGCTTTCTTT
CDR3 protein: CASSLTGERDTEAFF

CDR3 length: 17
J gene: TRBJ1-2
clone size: .
V gene: TRBV30
D gene: .
CDR3 DNA: TGTGCCTGGAGACTGGGGGGGACGGGGTATTCTAACTATGGCTACACCTTC
CDR3 protein: CAWRLGGTGYSNYGYTF

CDR3 length: 13
J gene: TRBJ2-1
clone size: once
V gene: TRBV19
D gene: .
CDR3 DNA: TGTGCCAGTAGTATGGCCCCGGACGGGATGCAGTTCTTC
CDR3 protein: CASSMAPDGMQFF